The clone carrying this TCR beta chain has a count of ten or more. What it recognizes is unknown. This sample is part of a study of T cells after yellow fever vaccination. Broader study findings: Clonotypes shared by both compartments, CD4 and CD8, made up a small share. The presence of abundant clonotypes contaminating from the bulk population was possible in FACS-sorted repertoires. Though it reached lower strength, the secondary response hit its peak faster, day 5 versus 15.

The V segment lost 0 bases and the J segment 4 bases; nucleotides outside the gene matches: 5. Germline V gene sequence: CDR1 SGHRS, CDR2 YFSETQ. The CDR3 extends over 15 amino acids. TCR cDNA, made by 5'RACE template switching, carried an added universal primer site and UMIs. TCRdb fed the 5' RACE reads into MiXCR, producing one record per CDR3 protein. The sample consists of about 230,000 distinct CDR3 sequences, 6% to 8% of them appearing once. This TCR was recovered from a man younger than 40 who received the YFV17D yellow fever vaccine. The sequenced sample was CD4+ T cells sorted from PBMCs, obtained on the day of the yellow fever booster vaccination. The chain joins TRBV5-1 to TRBJ2-7, with 9 bases lining up with TRBD1. The CDR3 nucleotides read TGCGCCAGCAGCTTGGGGGGACAGGGATTTTACGAGCAGTACTTC. This translates into CASSLGGQGFYEQYF. Drawing the rest from reference TRBV5-1 and TRBJ2-7, the complete variable domain is KAGVTQTPRYLIKTRGQQVTLSCSPISGHRSVSWYQQTPGQGLQFLFEYFSETQRNKGNFPGRFSGRQFSNSRSEMNVSTLELGDSALYLCASSLGGQGFYEQYFGPGTRLTVT.